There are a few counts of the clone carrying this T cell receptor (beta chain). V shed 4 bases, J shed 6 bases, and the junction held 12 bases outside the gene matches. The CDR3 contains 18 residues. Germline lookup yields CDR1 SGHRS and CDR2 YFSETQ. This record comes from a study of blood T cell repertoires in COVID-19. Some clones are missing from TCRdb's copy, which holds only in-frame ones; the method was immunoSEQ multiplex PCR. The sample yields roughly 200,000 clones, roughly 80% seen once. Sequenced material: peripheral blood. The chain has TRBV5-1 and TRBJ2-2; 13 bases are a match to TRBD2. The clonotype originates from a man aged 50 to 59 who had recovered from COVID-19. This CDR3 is CASSLYTPGLAGPGELFF. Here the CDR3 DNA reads TGCGCCAGCAGCCTATACACTCCGGGACTAGCGGGACCCGGGGAGCTGTTTTTT.